Below, 32 T cell receptor beta chains from the same sample are listed, as sequenced in a study of CD8 T cells in ankylosing spondylitis. Each CDR3 protein is one row after TCRdb ran MiXCR on the 5' RACE reads. The table lists about 30,000 distinct CDR3 sequences, about 29% of them singletons. Sample: synovial fluid, either unsorted or a sorted T cell fraction (not recorded which). The receptors stem from a male donor with ankylosing spondylitis.

The chain joins TRBV2 to TRBJ2-7, with D maybe TRBD2 (7 bases). Trimming removed 6 bases from V and 4 bases from J, with 22 bases in between. This CDR3 is 16 amino acids long. Germline V lookup: CDR1 SNHLY, CDR2 FYNNEI. CDR3 nucleotides: TGTGCCAGCAGAGTGGGGGGGCCCACCTCTCCTTACGAGCAGTACTTC. It translates to CASRVGGPTSPYEQYF.

The chain links TRBV30 to TRBJ1-2, with D possibly TRBD1 on 5 matching bases. V was shortened by 5 bases and J by 8 bases, with 21 bases between the two germline ends. This CDR3 has 14 amino acids. The V gene's germline CDR1 is GTSNPN and CDR2 SVGIG (reference sequence). The CDR3 DNA reads as TGTGCCTGGGCCCCAGACAGTTACAAAGCGGGCTACACCTTC. Translated: CAWAPDSYKAGYTF.

J is TRBJ2-1 and V is TRBV25-1; 9 bases map to TRBD2. J gave up 7 bases and V 6 bases, and 4 bases lay outside the gene matches. CDR1 is MGHDK, CDR2 SYGVNS, per germline. The CDR3 is 13 residues long. As DNA, the CDR3 is TGTGCCAGCAGCCGACTAGCGGCTAATGAGCAGTTCTTC. Amino acid sequence: CASSRLAANEQFF.

The chain uses TRBV7-8 and TRBJ1-2; no definite D call. Trimming pared 4 bases from V and 5 bases from J, leaving 8 bases between. This CDR3 comprises 12 residues. CDR1 is SGHVS and CDR2 is FQNEAQ in the germline V gene. CDR3 amino acids: CASSSTKYGYTF. CDR3 bases: TGTGCCAGCAGCTCCACCAAGTATGGCTACACCTTC.

This clonotype was recorded many times. The genes are TRBV5-5 and TRBJ2-2, with 14 bases lining up with TRBD2. The CDR3 runs to 18 residues. CDR1 SGHKS and CDR2 YYEKEE come from the germline V gene (reference sequence). The V segment lost 0 bases and the J segment 5 bases; nucleotides outside the gene matches: 6. The DNA for the CDR3 is TGTGCCAGCAGCTTGGGACTAGCGGGAGGGCCAGAAACCGGGGAGCTGTTTTTT. This codes for CASSLGLAGGPETGELFF.

The chain recombines TRBV30 with TRBJ2-1; D perhaps matches TRBD1 (5 bases). Germline-derived CDR1 and CDR2 are GTSNPN and SVGIG (reference sequence). Trimming pared 4 bases from V and 8 bases from J, leaving 12 bases between. The CDR3 sequence is 12 residues long. CDR3 sequence: CAWNTGWDEQFF. CDR3 nucleotides: TGTGCCTGGAATACAGGTTGGGATGAGCAGTTCTTC.

CDR3 residues: CASSPVHLNTGELFF. The CDR3 DNA follows: TGTGCCAGCTCACCAGTACATTTAAACACCGGGGAGCTGTTTTTT. The rearrangement links TRBV18 to TRBJ2-2, with D uncertain. The CDR3 consists of 15 residues. The V gene lost 2 bases and the J gene lost 2 bases, with 9 bases spanning the gap. The V gene's germline CDR1 is KGHSH and CDR2 LQKENI.

This clonotype was counted at least ten times. V usage is TRBV12-3 or TRBV12-4 and J usage is TRBJ1-4; possibly TRBD1 for D (6 bases). CDR3 length: 15 residues. V was shortened by 6 bases and J by 5 bases, with 16 bases between the two germline ends. The CDR3 is CASRPIPGTNEKLFF. The CDR3, as DNA: TGTGCCAGCAGACCCATACCCGGGACAAATGAAAAACTGTTTTTT.

The J gene is TRBJ2-1, the V gene TRBV5-1, with 13 bases that match TRBD2. V shed 0 bases, J shed 9 bases, and the junction held 6 bases outside the gene matches. Germline CDR1 SGHRS, CDR2 YFSETQ. This CDR3 has 16 residues. The CDR3 coding sequence is TGCGCCAGCAGCTTGGAGGGACTAGCGGGAACGATTGAGCAGTTCTTC. It encodes CASSLEGLAGTIEQFF.

The rearrangement uses TRBV20-1 and TRBJ2-1; D might be TRBD2 (6 bases). The CDR3 extends over 15 amino acids. In germline, CDR1 is DFQATT, CDR2 SNEGSKA (reference sequence). Trimming removed 2 bases at V and 6 bases at J, with 17 bases between. The CDR3 region has the DNA TGCAGTGCTAGATTAGCGGCTTCTATCTCCAATGAGCAGTTCTTC. Its translation: CSARLAASISNEQFF.

The J gene is TRBJ2-1, the V gene TRBV5-1, with 7 bases lining up with TRBD2. This CDR3 region has 13 residues. Looked up from germline, CDR1 is SGHRS and CDR2 is YFSETQ. Trimming cost V 1 base and J 8 bases; bases outside gene matches: 3. The CDR3 DNA is TGCGCCAGCAGCTTGCGCGGGGGTGATGAGCAGTTCTTC. This gives the protein CASSLRGGDEQFF.

The chain uses TRBV12-3 or TRBV12-4 and TRBJ2-5; D remains unclear. V was cut by 5 bases and J by 0 bases, with 13 bases left in between. This CDR3 has 15 residues. The CDR3 sequence: CASSITHQNQETQYF. In DNA form, the CDR3 reads TGTGCCAGCAGTATCACACACCAAAACCAAGAGACCCAGTACTTC.

This clonotype was counted many times. V gene TRBV10-3 combines with J gene TRBJ2-3; no firm D call. This CDR3 is built from 16 residues. Germline lookup yields CDR1 ENHRY and CDR2 SYGVKD. The V and J ends lost 3 bases and 0 bases respectively, with 13 bases between them. CDR3 protein: CAISDVFGNSTDTQYF. CDR3 sequence (DNA): TGTGCCATCAGTGATGTGTTTGGGAATAGCACAGATACGCAGTATTTT.

The chain is built from TRBV12-3 or TRBV12-4 and TRBJ2-2, with 8 bases fitting TRBD1. This CDR3 comprises 16 residues. The junction had 13 bases not matched to a gene; V was cut back by 6 bases and J by 7 bases. The CDR3 DNA sequence: TGTGCCAGCAGGCTCTCGACAGGGGTAATCGGCGGGGAGCTGTTTTTT. Its protein is CASRLSTGVIGGELFF.

This clonotype was observed a few times. This chain uses TRBV11-2 with TRBJ2-7; D is ambiguous. The CDR3 has 18 residues. Germline V gene lookup returns CDR1 SGHAT and CDR2 FQNNGV. V lost 5 bases and J lost 1, with 24 bases in between. CDR3 region: CASSLRWRAGDGSYEQYF. CDR3 DNA sequence: TGTGCCAGCAGCCTCCGGTGGCGCGCCGGTGATGGTTCCTACGAGCAGTACTTC.

A few counts support this clonotype. The chain couples TRBV20-1 to TRBJ2-1; 9 bases line up with TRBD2. This CDR3 comprises 15 residues. Germline-derived CDR1 and CDR2 are DFQATT and SNEGSKA (reference sequence). J gave up 9 bases and V 0 bases, and 9 bases lay outside the gene matches. In DNA, the CDR3 is TGCAGTGCTAGAGATTTGGAGCGGGAGGCGGTTGAGCAGTTCTTC. This sequence encodes CSARDLEREAVEQFF.

The chain recombines TRBV27 with TRBJ2-3; TRBD2 matches 9 bases. The CDR3 contains 15 residues. Germline V gene sequence: CDR1 MNHEY, CDR2 SMNVEV (reference sequence). The V segment lost 2 bases and the J segment 6 bases; nucleotides outside the gene matches: 6. The CDR3 sequence: CASSLEGGLADTQYF. DNA of the CDR3: TGTGCCAGCAGTTTAGAGGGGGGACTAGCTGATACGCAGTATTTT.

CDR3 loop: CASSLDRGPKWSGELFF. The CDR3 region has the DNA TGTGCCAGCAGCTTGGACAGGGGGCCCAAATGGTCCGGGGAGCTGTTTTTT. The J gene is TRBJ2-2, the V gene TRBV5-6; 9 bases agree with TRBD1. The length of the CDR3 is 17 residues. After removal of 0 bases from V and 6 bases from J, the junction contained 9 bases not matched to a gene. Germline CDR1 SGHDT, CDR2 YYEEEE.

This clonotype was observed a handful of times. This chain joins TRBV5-1 and TRBJ2-7; 12 bases map to TRBD2. CDR1 SGHRS and CDR2 YFSETQ come from the germline V gene. The V gene end was trimmed by 6 bases and the J gene end by 6 bases; junction bases not matched to a gene: 10. CDR3 size: 15 residues. The CDR3 sequence is CASKGEGLAGSEQYF. CDR3 DNA sequence: TGCGCCAGCAAAGGGGAAGGACTAGCGGGATCCGAGCAGTACTTC.

The rearrangement links TRBV5-1 to TRBJ2-1; 7 bases agree with TRBD2. V lost 2 bases and J lost 2; bases outside the gene matches: 4. Germline loops: CDR1 SGHRS, CDR2 YFSETQ. CDR3 size: 15 residues. The CDR3 reads CASSFLGGTYNEQFF. CDR3 DNA: TGCGCCAGCAGCTTCCTCGGGGGGACCTACAATGAGCAGTTCTTC.

This clonotype was observed a few times. This sequence joins TRBV2 and TRBJ2-7; 9 bases fit TRBD1. V shed 7 bases, J shed 2 bases, and the junction held 12 bases outside the gene matches. Germline V gene data show CDR1 as SNHLY and CDR2 as FYNNEI. The CDR3 is 16 residues long. In nucleotides, the CDR3 is TGTGCCAGCACCGACTTTCCGGGACAGGGCACCTACGAGCAGTACTTC. Its translation is CASTDFPGQGTYEQYF.

The J gene is TRBJ2-7, the V gene TRBV5-6; 8 bases match TRBD1. Germline lookup yields CDR1 SGHDT and CDR2 YYEEEE. The length of the CDR3 is 14 residues. V shed 3 bases and J 1 base; nucleotides not matched to a gene: 3. For the CDR3, the DNA is TGTGCCAGCAGCTGGCGGGACAGGTCCTACGAGCAGTACGTC. Protein sequence: CASSWRDRSYEQYV.

V usage is TRBV15 and J usage is TRBJ2-1, with 7 nucleotides matching TRBD2. CDR1 is LNHNV and CDR2 is YYDKDF in the germline V gene (reference sequence). This CDR3 is 16 amino acids long. Trimming cost V 0 bases and J 4 bases; bases outside gene matches: 6. The CDR3 region has the DNA TGTGCCACCAGCAGAGACGGGACTAACTATTACAATGAGCAGTTCTTC. It specifies CATSRDGTNYYNEQFF.

The chain couples TRBV20-1 to TRBJ2-1; D is uncertain. The CDR3 loop spans 19 amino acids. Trimming stripped 0 bases from V and 5 bases from J, with 26 bases between. Germline CDR1 and CDR2: DFQATT and SNEGSKA (reference sequence). The CDR3, as DNA: TGCAGTGCTAGAGATCTATCCCCGCCGGGTAGCTGGGCCAACAATGAGCAGTTCTTC. Protein sequence: CSARDLSPPGSWANNEQFF.

This clonotype came up a few times. The rearrangement uses TRBV6-2 or TRBV6-3 and TRBJ2-5; 13 nucleotides line up with TRBD2. The germline V gene has CDR1 MNHEY and CDR2 SVGEGT. Trimming took 6 bases from V and 5 from J; bases not matched to a gene: 6. The CDR3 sequence is 15 residues long. The CDR3 spells CASSSGLAGVETQYF. The DNA for the CDR3 is TGTGCCAGCAGCTCCGGACTAGCGGGAGTGGAGACCCAGTACTTC.

This clonotype was counted once. V is TRBV29-1 and J is TRBJ1-2, with 8 bases identical to TRBD1. V gave up 0 bases and J gave up 7 bases; unmatched junction bases: 10. The germline gives CDR1 SQVTM, CDR2 ANQGSEA. The CDR3 contains 15 residues. CDR3 DNA sequence: TGCAGCGTTGAAGAATGGTCCGGGGACAGGCTTGGCTACACCTTC. Translated: CSVEEWSGDRLGYTF.

V usage is TRBV3-1 and J usage is TRBJ2-3; maybe TRBD1 (5 bases). V dropped 0 bases and J dropped 1 base, with 14 bases sitting between them. Looked up from germline, CDR1 is LGHDT and CDR2 is YNNKEL (reference sequence). The CDR3 length is 17 residues. The CDR3 spells CASSQDPPWGRTDTQYF. The CDR3 region has the DNA TGTGCCAGCAGCCAAGACCCCCCTTGGGGCCGCACAGATACGCAGTATTTT.

The CDR3 DNA is TGTGCCAGCAGCCTCCCTAGCGGCTACAATGAGCAGTTCTTC. It encodes CASSLPSGYNEQFF. The chain uses TRBV7-9 and TRBJ2-1, with 7 positions matching TRBD2. This CDR3 has 14 residues. CDR1 and CDR2 (germline): SEHNR, FQNEAQ (reference sequence). V shed 5 bases, J shed 3 bases, and the junction held 4 bases outside the gene matches.

The CDR3 nucleotides are TGTGCCACCAGTGACCACCCCAGGGGCCGCTTAGGATACAATGAGCAGTTCTTC. Its translation: CATSDHPRGRLGYNEQFF. This chain connects TRBV24-1 to TRBJ2-1; TRBD1 might be the D (6 bases). Deletions cut 4 bases from V and 4 bases from J, with 22 bases between. This CDR3 contains 18 residues. Per germline, CDR1 KGHDR and CDR2 SFDVKD.

By proportion, this clonotype is medium-sized (0.01 to 0.1%). The V and J genes are TRBV11-2 and TRBJ1-6; D gene uncertain. Between the trimmed V and J ends, which lost 2 bases and 9 bases, there was a span of 11 bases. This CDR3 spans 14 amino acids. Germline loops: CDR1 SGHAT, CDR2 FQNNGV. CDR3 protein: CASSLLAAFSPLHF. In nucleotides, the CDR3 is TGTGCCAGCAGCTTATTGGCCGCGTTTTCACCCCTCCACTTT.

The gene calls are TRBV27 and TRBJ2-2; D gene uncertain. Trimming left V 3 bases short and J 1 base short, with 6 bases between. Germline V gene sequence: CDR1 MNHEY, CDR2 SMNVEV (reference sequence). This CDR3 has 14 residues. CDR3 protein: CASSLMMNTGELFF. The CDR3 coding sequence is TGTGCCAGCAGTTTGATGATGAACACCGGGGAGCTGTTTTTT.

The V gene is TRBV12-3 or TRBV12-4, the J gene TRBJ2-3; D is uncertain. This CDR3 spans 13 amino acids. Trimming removed 7 bases from V and 4 bases from J, with 12 bases in between. CDR3 residues: CASTPRFADTQYF. The CDR3 DNA follows: TGTGCCAGCACTCCCAGGTTTGCAGATACGCAGTATTTT.